The 18 T cell receptor beta chains listed next were all sequenced from one sample in a study of T cell responses to AZD1222 COVID-19 vaccine. TCRdb's copy holds only in-frame clones and misses some; the assay was immunoSEQ multiplex PCR. Of 88,000 or so clones in the sample, approximately 88% are singletons; the top ten hold about 2.2%. The sequencing used peripheral blood, collected on day 0 of AZD1222 vaccination. The receptors were gathered from an adult in good health.

This clone was counted a single time. The chain joins TRBV5-1 to TRBJ1-1; D may be TRBD1 (5 bases). Germline CDR1 is SGHRS and CDR2 is YFSETQ. V was cut by 5 bases and J by 0 bases, with 17 bases left in between. The CDR3 loop spans 16 amino acids. The CDR3 nucleotides are TGCGCCAGCAGTGAAGGGGCATTAAATCTGAACACTGAAGCTTTCTTT. This gives the protein CASSEGALNLNTEAFF.

The chain uses TRBV7-3 and TRBJ1-1; 9 bases line up with TRBD1. The trim removed 3 bases at V and 13 bases at J, leaving 9 bases unmatched. The CDR3 runs to 13 residues. Germline CDR1 reads SGHTA; CDR2 reads FQGTGA. CDR3 DNA: TGTGCCAGCAGCTTCACCGGGACAGGGACCTTTTTCTTT. Protein sequence: CASSFTGTGTFFF. The complete variable domain, with remaining parts taken from reference TRBV7-3 and TRBJ1-1, reads GAGVSQTPSNKVTEKGKYVELRCDPISGHTALYWYRQSLGQGPEFLIYFQGTGAADDSGLPNDRFFAVRPEGSVSTLKIQRTERGDSAVYLCASSFTGTGTFFFGQGTRLTVV.

The V and J genes are TRBV7-9 and TRBJ1-2, with TRBD1 matching over 7 bases. This CDR3 contains 16 residues. Trimming at V came to 2 bases and at J to 8 bases, leaving 14 bases not matched to a gene. Germline CDR1 and CDR2: SEHNR and FQNEAQ (reference sequence). CDR3 in DNA: TGTGCCAGCAGCTTACAGGCGTCAGGGGGGCTTCAGGGCTACACCTTC. It encodes CASSLQASGGLQGYTF.

The chain recombines TRBV7-9 with TRBJ1-2, with TRBD1 as a possible D gene (6 bases). The V gene's germline CDR1 is SEHNR and CDR2 FQNEAQ (reference sequence). The CDR3 has 13 amino acids. The V and J ends lost 5 bases and 4 bases respectively, with 11 bases between them. CDR3 nucleotide sequence: TGTGCCAGCAGCAAGGACAGCCTCTATGGCTACACCTTC. Residues: CASSKDSLYGYTF.

The chain employs TRBV7-9 and TRBJ2-7; D is undetermined. CDR3 length: 11 residues. The V end was cut by 8 bases, the J end by 1 base, with 6 bases between. The germline V gene encodes CDR1 SEHNR and CDR2 FQNEAQ (reference sequence). The CDR3 is CASGLSYEQYF. CDR3 in DNA: TGTGCCAGCGGGCTGTCCTACGAGCAGTACTTC.

The chain couples TRBV11-2 to TRBJ1-5; D uncertain. The germline V and J ends were trimmed by 1 base and 5 bases, with 3 bases remaining between them. Germline lookup yields CDR1 SGHAT and CDR2 FQNNGV. The CDR3 is made up of 12 amino acids. CDR3 region: CASSLADQPQHF. CDR3 in DNA: TGTGCCAGCAGCTTAGCTGATCAGCCCCAGCATTTT.

This clone was found once. This chain joins TRBV5-4 and TRBJ1-1, with D perhaps TRBD1 (5 bases). CDR3 size: 13 residues. The V and J ends lost 2 bases and 5 bases respectively, with 10 bases between them. Germline V gene sequence: CDR1 SGHNT, CDR2 YYREEE (reference sequence). The CDR3 coding sequence is TGTGCCAGCAGCTTCGACCGGGGGACTGAAGCTTTCTTT. Its translation is CASSFDRGTEAFF.

This chain links TRBV5-1 with TRBJ2-7; 9 bases are shared with TRBD2. CDR3 size: 14 residues. The germline CDR1 and CDR2 sequences are SGHRS and YFSETQ. J lost 4 bases, V lost 6 bases, and 8 bases had no gene match. The CDR3 DNA follows: TGCGCCAGCACCGTAGCGGGAGAGGGTTACGAGCAGTACTTC. Translation gives CASTVAGEGYEQYF.

The rearrangement links TRBV30 to TRBJ2-7, with 9 positions matching TRBD2. The CDR3 runs 18 residues. CDR1 and CDR2 from the germline V gene are GTSNPN and SVGIG (reference sequence). The ends lost 2 bases at V and 1 base at J; junction bases unmatched: 15. Written as DNA, the CDR3 is TGTGCCTGGAGTCGGCCCGGTCCACTAGCGGGCCTTTCCTACGAGCAGTACTTC. It translates to CAWSRPGPLAGLSYEQYF.

The rearrangement uses TRBV7-8 and TRBJ2-1; a weak D match, TRBD1 (6 bases). The germline CDR1 and CDR2 sequences are SGHVS and FQNEAQ. This CDR3 comprises 15 residues. Deletions cut 4 bases from V and 0 bases from J, with 10 bases between. The CDR3 is CASSSGQSSYNEQFF. Here the CDR3 DNA reads TGTGCCAGCAGCTCTGGACAGAGCTCCTACAATGAGCAGTTCTTC.

V gene TRBV30 combines with J gene TRBJ1-4; 8 bases agree with TRBD1. V gave up 3 bases and J gave up 10 bases; unmatched junction bases: 4. The CDR3 totals 12 residues. CDR1 and CDR2 from the germline V gene are GTSNPN and SVGIG (reference sequence). CDR3 nucleotides: TGTGCCTGGAGGGCCGACAGGGGAAAACTGTTTTTT. It is translated as CAWRADRGKLFF.

The J gene is TRBJ2-1, the V gene TRBV5-6, with a weak D call TRBD1 (5 bases). This CDR3 is 15 amino acids long. The V gene's germline CDR1 is SGHDT and CDR2 YYEEEE. The V end was cut by 1 base, the J end by 0 bases, with 8 bases between. The CDR3 here is CASSLRGFSYNEQFF. In nucleotides, the CDR3 is TGTGCCAGCAGCTTGAGGGGATTCTCCTACAATGAGCAGTTCTTC.

The CDR3 sequence is CASSLMDTDTQYF. CDR3 coding DNA: TGTGCCAGCAGCTTAATGGACACAGATACGCAGTATTTT. The rearrangement links TRBV7-3 to TRBJ2-3, with D unclear. The V and J ends lost 1 base and 2 bases respectively, with 4 bases between them. CDR3 length equals 13 residues. The germline V gene encodes CDR1 SGHTA and CDR2 FQGTGA.

This chain joins TRBV15 and TRBJ1-1; D not certain. CDR1 and CDR2 (germline): LNHNV, YYDKDF (reference sequence). The CDR3 length is 18 residues. V was clipped by 1 base and J by 5 bases, with 23 bases between them. CDR3 nucleotide sequence: TGTGCCACCAGCAGAGTTGGGCCTATGGCTACAAAGGAAACTGAAGCTTTCTTT. Its translation: CATSRVGPMATKETEAFF.

DNA of the CDR3: TGTGCTAGTGGTTTGGACAGGGGGTACGAGCAGTACTTC. It encodes CASGLDRGYEQYF. J is TRBJ2-7 and V is TRBV12-5; 8 nucleotides line up with TRBD1. CDR3 length: 13 amino acids. Germline CDR1 is LGHNT and CDR2 is FRNRAP. The J segment lost 4 bases and the V segment lost 1 base, leaving 0 bases of the junction unmatched.

This rearrangement joins TRBV19 to TRBJ1-1; a weak D match, TRBD1 (6 bases). Trimming took off 10 bases at V and 1 base at J, with 22 bases between the two ends. The CDR3 length is 16 residues. Germline V gene data show CDR1 as LNHDA and CDR2 as SQIVND (reference sequence). For the CDR3, the DNA is TGTGCCACCACGATCCCGATAGGGGGGGCGAACACTGAAGCTTTCTTT. Translation gives CATTIPIGGANTEAFF.

This chain connects TRBV10-3 to TRBJ1-2; 11 nucleotides match TRBD1. CDR3 length equals 13 residues. V lost 6 bases and J lost 6; bases outside the gene matches: 3. The germline V gene has CDR1 ENHRY and CDR2 SYGVKD. Here the CDR3 reads CAISQGQGDGYTF. The CDR3, as DNA: TGTGCCATCAGCCAGGGACAGGGGGATGGCTACACCTTC.

The V and J genes are TRBV5-4 and TRBJ2-1; 10 nucleotides line up with TRBD2. The germline V gene encodes CDR1 SGHNT and CDR2 YYREEE (reference sequence). This CDR3 is built from 16 residues. The J segment lost 7 bases and the V segment lost 4 bases, leaving 11 bases of the junction unmatched. The chain's CDR3 is CASSHKTSGIENEQFF. In DNA, the CDR3 is TGTGCCAGCAGCCACAAAACTAGCGGGATTGAGAATGAGCAGTTCTTC.